Presented here are 14 T cell receptor beta chains from one specimen sequenced in a study of T cells in Graves' hyperthyroidism and ophthalmopathy (dated by TCRdb to about 2019). Library construction relied on multiplex PCR. Sequencing was carried out with an Illumina HiSeq 2000. The TCR beta CDR3 regions were amplified from RNA transcripts. A first-round RT-PCR of the TCR CDR3 used the HTBI primer set with the Qiagen OneStep RT-PCR kit. TCRdb reran the public reads through fastp at Q25 and MiXCR, keeping productive beta chains. Under each unique CDR3 protein, matching rows form one entry showing the most common genes and DNA. The sample data list more than 95,000 distinct CDR3 sequences, and 47% of these were observed just once. The top ten clones comprise roughly 24% of the sample. Sequences were obtained from blood. Receptor source: a man between 40 and 49 years old with Graves' hyperthyroidism.

In this sample, this clonotype turned up many times. The genes are TRBV9 and TRBJ1-3; unclear D gene. Germline values: CDR1 SGDLS, CDR2 YYNGEE. The CDR3 spans 17 residues. V lost 0 bases and J 4 bases, leaving 17 bases between the germline ends. The CDR3 region has the DNA TGTGCCAGCAGCGTAGCTACAAGGGAAATAGCGGGAAACACCATATATTTT. It is translated as CASSVATREIAGNTIYF.

With regard to this clonotype: The junction differs from germline at one of its ends, possibly a read error. The chain is built from TRBV4-1 and TRBJ2-5, with D tentatively TRBD2 (6 bases). CDR3 length: 15 residues. Per the germline V gene, CDR1 is MGHRA and CDR2 is YSYEKL. CDR3: CASSFRFGGEEAQYF. The CDR3, as DNA: TGCGCCAGCAGCTTCCGGTTTGGCGGGGAAGAGGCCCAGTACTTC.

This clonotype was observed once. The CDR3 sequence: CSVRDSNQPQYF. The CDR3 coding sequence is TGCAGCGTGAGGGACAGCAATCAGCCCCAGTACTTC. This rearrangement joins TRBV29-1 to TRBJ2-5; 7 bases match TRBD1. V dropped 6 bases and J dropped 9; count of bases not matched to a gene: 10. Germline V CDR1 and CDR2: SQVTM, ANQGSEA. There are 12 residues in the CDR3.

In its sample, this clonotype was seen once. The chain employs TRBV7-2 and TRBJ2-1; 12 bases line up with TRBD2. Germline V gives CDR1 SGHTA, CDR2 FQGNSA. The CDR3 extends over 16 amino acids. The V segment lost 5 bases and the J segment 8 bases; nucleotides outside the gene matches: 10. CDR3: CASSLPTSGSLHEQFF. The DNA for the CDR3 is TGTGCCAGCAGCCTACCGACTAGCGGGAGTTTGCATGAGCAGTTCTTC.

This clonotype was picked up many times. The V and J genes are TRBV12-3 or TRBV12-4 and TRBJ2-7; no clear D. The CDR3 is made up of 12 amino acids. V was trimmed by 5 bases and J by 5 bases, leaving 10 bases between them. DNA of the CDR3: TGTGCCAGCAGTCCCAGAGTGAACGAGCAGTACTTC. Residues: CASSPRVNEQYF.

As regards this clonotype: At one boundary the junction diverges from the germline segment, which might be a read error. This sequence joins TRBV12-3 or TRBV12-4 and TRBJ2-1; possibly TRBD2 for D (6 bases). The CDR3 contains 13 residues. The CDR3 DNA is TGTGCCAGCAGTTTAGCAGGGACTTGTGAGCAGGTCTTC. Its translation is CASSLAGTCEQVF.

As to this clonotype: The junction and the germline gene differ at one end; a read error may be behind it. The rearrangement joins TRBV27 to TRBJ1-2; D gene unclear. From germline, CDR1 is MNHEY and CDR2 SMNVEV (reference sequence). The CDR3 runs 12 residues. Here the CDR3 reads CAGSPRAGGYTF. As DNA, the CDR3 is TGTGCCGGCAGTCCCCGCGCGGGCGGCTACACCTTC.

The table lists this clonotype with many counts. The rearrangement uses TRBV6-1 and TRBJ1-5; no reliable D call. V lost 2 bases and J 7 bases, leaving 15 bases between the germline ends. Germline V CDR1 and CDR2: MNHNS, SASEGT. The CDR3 length is 15 residues. In DNA, the CDR3 is TGTGCCAGCAGTGAAACCTCAGCGGAGAGGCAGCCCCAGCATTTT. Protein sequence: CASSETSAERQPQHF.

The chain joins TRBV10-3 to TRBJ1-6; no firm D call. Germline CDR1 reads ENHRY; CDR2 reads SYGVKD. Between the trimmed V and J ends, which lost 5 bases and 8 bases, there was a span of 16 bases. This CDR3 region has 15 residues. As DNA, the CDR3 is TGTGCCATCAGTCACCGGACGGAGGAGGATTCACCCCTCCACTTT. This sequence encodes CAISHRTEEDSPLHF.

This chain uses TRBV20-1 with TRBJ2-7; perhaps TRBD2 as D (6 bases). Trimming cost V 0 bases and J 0 bases, with 12 bases left between them. There are 15 residues in the CDR3. CDR1 is DFQATT, CDR2 SNEGSKA, per germline (reference sequence). CDR3 region: CSARDSGWNSYEQYF. The CDR3 DNA sequence: TGCAGTGCTAGAGACAGCGGGTGGAACTCCTACGAGCAGTACTTC.

About this clonotype: A read error is likely, as this CDR3 ends without the conserved phenylalanine or tryptophan. V is TRBV20-1 and J is TRBJ1-1; 7 positions match TRBD1. CDR3 length: 12 residues. Germline loops: CDR1 DFQATT, CDR2 SNEGSKA (reference sequence). The J segment lost 7 bases and the V segment lost 8 bases, leaving 10 bases of the junction unmatched. The CDR3 coding sequence is TGCAGTTACGCAGGGGGAGAAGGTGAAGCTTTCCTT. Translation gives CSYAGGEGEAFL.

This clonotype was observed many times. The rearrangement links TRBV7-2 to TRBJ2-1; the match to TRBD2 covers 8 bases. V lost 6 bases to trimming and J lost 7 bases; unmatched junction nucleotides: 11. The CDR3 runs to 15 residues. Germline V gene data show CDR1 as SGHTA and CDR2 as FQGNSA. The CDR3 DNA sequence: TGTGCCAGCAGTCCTCGGGGGGGCTTTAGAAATGAGCAGTTCTTC. Translation gives CASSPRGGFRNEQFF.

This clonotype was counted ten times or more. The chain has TRBV10-3 and TRBJ1-4; no definite D call. The CDR3 is made up of 13 amino acids. Germline CDR1 and CDR2: ENHRY and SYGVKD. Between the trimmed V and J ends, which lost 10 bases and 3 bases, there was a span of 12 bases. CDR3 region: CATRLGPNEKLFF. The DNA for the CDR3 is TGTGCCACCCGTTTAGGTCCTAATGAAAAACTGTTTTTT.

This clonotype was counted ten times or more. The gene calls are TRBV7-6 and TRBJ2-5; D might be TRBD1 or TRBD2, each matching 5 bases. CDR3 length: 16 amino acids. Trimming pared 2 bases from V and 5 bases from J, leaving 18 bases between. Germline assignment: CDR1 SGHVS and CDR2 FNYEAQ. Here the CDR3 reads CASSLPVPVRGETQYF. The CDR3 region has the DNA TGTGCCAGCAGCTTACCGGTGCCCGTGAGGGGTGAGACCCAGTACTTC.